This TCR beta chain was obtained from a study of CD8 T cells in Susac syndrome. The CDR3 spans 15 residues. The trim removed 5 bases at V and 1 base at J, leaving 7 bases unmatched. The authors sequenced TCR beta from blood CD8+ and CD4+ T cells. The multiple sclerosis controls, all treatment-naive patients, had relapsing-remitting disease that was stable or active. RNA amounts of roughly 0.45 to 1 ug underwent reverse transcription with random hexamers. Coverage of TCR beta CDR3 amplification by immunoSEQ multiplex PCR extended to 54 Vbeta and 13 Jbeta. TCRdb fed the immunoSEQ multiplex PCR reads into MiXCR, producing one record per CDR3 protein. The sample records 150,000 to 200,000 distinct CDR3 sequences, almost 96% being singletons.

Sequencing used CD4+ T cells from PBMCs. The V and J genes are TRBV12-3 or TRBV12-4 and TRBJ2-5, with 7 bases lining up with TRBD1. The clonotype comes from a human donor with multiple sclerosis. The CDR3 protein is CASSMRQGPQETQYF. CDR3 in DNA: TGTGCCAGCAGTATGAGACAGGGACCCCAAGAGACCCAGTACTTC.